This T cell receptor (beta chain) was sequenced during a study of CD8 T cells in ankylosing spondylitis. Study results and caveats: Apparently characteristic of ankylosing spondylitis blood was a TCR beta motif (about 8 highly homologous variants).

This clonotype was seen a handful of times. Antigen: not known. Making use of molecular barcodes, quantitative 5'-RACE generated TCR beta libraries. TCRdb ran MiXCR on the 5' RACE reads and lists one entry per CDR3 protein. Of around 540,000 distinct CDR3 sequences listed, approximately 12% are singletons. What was sequenced was blood, either unsorted or a sorted T cell fraction (not recorded which). This sequence originates from a male donor with ankylosing spondylitis.

The CDR3 loop is CASSYGRVYKAFF. The CDR3 DNA reads TGTGCCAGCAGCTATGGCAGGGTATACAAAGCTTTCTTT. The V and J genes are TRBV7-9 and TRBJ1-1, with D perhaps TRBD1 (5 bases). The CDR3 is 13 residues long. V was cut by 4 bases and J by 9 bases, with 15 bases left in between. Germline V gives CDR1 SEHNR, CDR2 FQNEAQ (reference sequence). Full variable domain (remainder filled in from reference TRBV7-9 and TRBJ1-1): DTGVSQNPRHKITKRGQNVTFRCDPISEHNRLYWYRQTLGQGPEFLTYFQNEAQLEKSRLLSDRFSAERPKGSFSTLEIQRTEQGDSAMYLCASSYGRVYKAFFGQGTRLTVV.